The entry below describes one TCR beta chain. Its antigen is not known. CDR1 is SGHVS and CDR2 is FQNEAQ in the germline V gene. V trimming: 3 bases; J trimming: 0 bases; junction bases outside the gene matches: 10. The CDR3 totals 18 residues. Profiled with immunoSEQ multiplex PCR; TCRdb holds only in-frame clones, not every one. The sample lists 20,000 or so clones, approximately 87% occurring once. Time point denoted: cycle 4 day 1 (C4D1), after less than 7 weeks of nivolumab. Every patient had relapsed following autologous stem cell transplantation, and cohorts differed in brentuximab vedotin exposure. Patients showed best responses of complete response, partial response or progressive disease. This sample was included in a study of PD-1 blockade in classical Hodgkin lymphoma. On the study more broadly: Every 2 weeks, patients had 3 mg/kg nivolumab intravenously.

Whole-study findings and limits: Possible causes of repertoire differences, disease activity or prior therapy, remain undefined.

V usage is TRBV7-8 and J usage is TRBJ2-1, with 8 bases matching TRBD2. The receptor was derived from a human donor with classical Hodgkin lymphoma. The sequenced sample was peripheral blood mononuclear cells (PBMCs), obtained before the fourth cycle of nivolumab. The CDR3 DNA is TGTGCCAGCAGCTTGGCACTAGCGGAGGGAAGCTCCTACAATGAGCAGTTCTTC. It codes for CASSLALAEGSSYNEQFF.